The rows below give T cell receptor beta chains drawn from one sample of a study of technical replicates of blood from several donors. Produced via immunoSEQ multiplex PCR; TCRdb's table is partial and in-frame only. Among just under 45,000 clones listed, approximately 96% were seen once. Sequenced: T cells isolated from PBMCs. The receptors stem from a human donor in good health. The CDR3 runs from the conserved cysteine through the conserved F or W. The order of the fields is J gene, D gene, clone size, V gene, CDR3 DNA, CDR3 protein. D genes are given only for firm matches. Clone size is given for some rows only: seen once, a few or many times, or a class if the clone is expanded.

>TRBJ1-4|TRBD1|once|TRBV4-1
TGCGCCAGCAGCCAGGTCGGGACAGTTTATGAAAAACTGTTTTTT
CASSQVGTVYEKLFF
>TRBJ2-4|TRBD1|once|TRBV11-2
TGTGCCAGCAGCGAGAGGGACAGGGGGGCCAAAAACATTCAGTACTTC
CASSERDRGAKNIQYF
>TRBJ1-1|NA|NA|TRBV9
TGTGCCAGCAGCCATCGGGGGAAGGCTAACACTGAAGCTTTCTTT
CASSHRGKANTEAFF
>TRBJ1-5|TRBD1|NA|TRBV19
TGTGCCAGTAGGCCAGACAGGGAGGGCAATCAGCCCCAGCATTTT
CASRPDREGNQPQHF
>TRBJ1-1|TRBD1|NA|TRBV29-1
TGCAGCGTTGGACAGGGGGGGACCATGAACACTGAAGCTTTCTTT
CSVGQGGTMNTEAFF
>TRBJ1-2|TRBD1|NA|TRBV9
TGTGCCAGCGATTCCGGGACAGGGGTGAACTATGGCTACACCTTC
CASDSGTGVNYGYTF
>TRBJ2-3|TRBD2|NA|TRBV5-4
TGTGCCAGCAGCCGACTAGCGGGGGGGAGGGACCAAGATACGCAGTATTTT
CASSRLAGGRDQDTQYF
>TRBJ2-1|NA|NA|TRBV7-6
TGTGCCAGCAGCTTAGTGGGGGGGAGACAGGGGTACGGCGATGAGCAGTTCTTC
CASSLVGGRQGYGDEQFF
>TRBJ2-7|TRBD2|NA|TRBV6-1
TGTGCCAGCAGTGAAGCAGGCGGGGGAAGGATGCCCTACGAGCAGTACTTC
CASSEAGGGRMPYEQYF
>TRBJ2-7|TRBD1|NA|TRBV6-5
TGTGCCAGCTACGACAGGGCCTACGAGCAGTACTTC
CASYDRAYEQYF
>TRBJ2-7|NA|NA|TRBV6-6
TGTGCCAGCAGTTACGTATGGGGCGGTAACTCCTACGAGCAGTACTTC
CASSYVWGGNSYEQYF
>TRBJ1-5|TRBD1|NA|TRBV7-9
TGTGCCAGCCAGCGGGACAGGGGGGATCAGCCCCAGCATTTT
CASQRDRGDQPQHF
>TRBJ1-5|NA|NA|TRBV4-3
TGCGCCAGCAGCCCCTCGGGGTTTTCGGAGGGGTTCCAGCCCCAGCATTTT
CASSPSGFSEGFQPQHF
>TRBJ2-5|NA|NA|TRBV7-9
TGTGCCAGCAGCTTAGTCGGTCCCCAAGAGACCCAGTACTTC
CASSLVGPQETQYF
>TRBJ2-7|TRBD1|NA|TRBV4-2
TGTGCCAGCAGCCAAGTAGGGGACAGCTACGAGCAGTACTTC
CASSQVGDSYEQYF
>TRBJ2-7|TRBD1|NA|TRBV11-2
TGTGCCAGCAGCTTAGGGGGACAGGGCTACGAGCAGTACTTC
CASSLGGQGYEQYF
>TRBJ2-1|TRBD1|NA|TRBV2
TGTGCCAGCAGTGTCTACAGGGGGGACTACAATGAGCAGTTCTTC
CASSVYRGDYNEQFF
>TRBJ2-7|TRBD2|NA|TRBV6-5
TGTGCCAGCAGTTACGGACTAGAGAGCTACGAGCAGTACTTC
CASSYGLESYEQYF
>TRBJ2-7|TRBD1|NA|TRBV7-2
TGTGCCAGCAGCCTCCTTGGACAGGCCTACGAGCAGTACTTC
CASSLLGQAYEQYF
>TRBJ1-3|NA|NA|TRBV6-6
TGTGCCAGCAGTTACCCCCCGGACTCTTCTGGAAACACCATATATTTT
CASSYPPDSSGNTIYF
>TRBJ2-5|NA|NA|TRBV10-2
TGCGCCAGCTGGACGGGAGATGGGACCCAGTACTTC
CASWTGDGTQYF
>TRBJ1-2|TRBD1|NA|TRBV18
TGTGCCAGCTCCGAAGACAGGGGGCCCTATGGCTACACCTTC
CASSEDRGPYGYTF
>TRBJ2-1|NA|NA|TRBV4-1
TGCGCCAGCAGCGCCCCCGGGGGAAATGAGCAGTTCTTC
CASSAPGGNEQFF
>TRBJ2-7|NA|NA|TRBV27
TGTGCCAGCAGTCCCGGAGGAACCGAGCAGTACTTC
CASSPGGTEQYF
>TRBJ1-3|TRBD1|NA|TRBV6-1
TGTGCCAGCCGAGGGACAGTTGGAAACACCATATATTTT
CASRGTVGNTIYF
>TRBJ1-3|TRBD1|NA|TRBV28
TGTGCCAGCAGTAGGACAGGAGGAAACACCATATATTTT
CASSRTGGNTIYF
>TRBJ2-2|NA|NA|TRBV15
TGTGCCACCAGCCCAGGGGCCGGGGAGCTGTTTTTT
CATSPGAGELFF
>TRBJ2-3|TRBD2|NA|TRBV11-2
TGTGCCAGCAGCCACAAGACTAGCGGGAGGTCAGATACGCAGTATTTT
CASSHKTSGRSDTQYF
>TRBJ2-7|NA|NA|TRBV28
TGTGCCAGCAGGGCAGCGATAAATTCCTACGAGCAGTACTTC
CASRAAINSYEQYF